The source of this TCR beta chain is a study of response to subunit inactivated influenza vaccine. This clonotype was seen a few times. Germline loops: CDR1 LGHNA, CDR2 YSLEER. The CDR3 runs to 16 residues. J was trimmed by 6 bases and V by 0 bases; bases with no gene match: 9. TCRdb redid the calling of the RT-PCR reads with MiXCR, one entry per CDR3 protein. The sample comprises around 600,000 distinct CDR3 sequences, roughly 12% of which are singletons, and 8% to 13% rests with the top ten. The same sample was also used in a study of T cells expressing NK-cell markers. From that study: Making the TCR beta cDNA relied on 5'RACE template switching with UMIs. Underlying the TCR beta repertoires were sorted CD3+CD56+NKG2C+, CD3+CD56+NKG2C- and CD3+CD56-NKG2C+ T cells. HCMV seropositivity marked most of the eight sequenced donors; one was seronegative. Only alpha-beta TCR T cells were sorted in several experiments, using an anti-gamma-delta TCR antibody. The same clonotypes also predominated in the CD3+CD56-NKG2C+ fraction of a few donors.

V usage is TRBV4-3 and J usage is TRBJ1-2; 8 bases agree with TRBD1. This specimen consisted of PBMCs from blood, obtained on the day of vaccination. The TCR comes from a man in his fifties who received an inactivated influenza vaccine. The CDR3 spells CASSQEEARGLNGYTF. CDR3 DNA sequence: TGCGCCAGCAGCCAAGAAGAGGCCAGGGGGCTTAATGGCTACACCTTC.